The source of this TCR beta chain is a study of control samples from healthy donors and cancer patients. Only in-frame clones appear in the TCRdb table, and some are missing; sequencing was by immunoSEQ multiplex PCR. This sample carries around 94,000 clones, over 75% of them seen once, and the ten largest clones take around 3.8%. CDR3 size: 14 residues. The V gene's germline CDR1 is LNHDA and CDR2 SQIVND (reference sequence). V was pared by 2 bases and J by 4 bases, with 11 bases between. This clone showed up just a few times. Different DNA sequences within this sample yield the same CDR3. This clonotype was obtained from a young woman in good health. This chain links TRBV19 with TRBJ2-5; perhaps TRBD1 as D (6 bases). The specimen sequenced was blood. The CDR3 DNA reads TGTGCCAGTAGTATACTAGGGGGTCGAGAGACCCAGTACTTC. This translates into CASSILGGRETQYF. Variable domain in full (rest from reference TRBV19 and TRBJ2-5): DGGITQSPKYLFRKEGQNVTLSCEQNLNHDAMYWYRQDPGQGLRLIYYSQIVNDFQKGDIAEGYSVSREKKESFPLTVTSAQKNPTAFYLCASSILGGRETQYFGPGTRLLVL.